This T cell receptor beta chain was observed in a study of cytomegalovirus exposure and HLA in healthy donors. The PCR was carried out with 60 Vbeta primers and 13 Jbeta primers. TCRdb's copy holds only in-frame clones and misses some; the assay was immunoSEQ multiplex PCR. The sample lists under 150,000 clones; about 61% were seen once. The CDR3 totals 17 residues. With 3 bases clipped from V and 4 bases from J, the junction kept 11 bases outside the gene matches. Per germline, CDR1 LGHNA and CDR2 YNFKEQ. This clone has a handful of counts. The rearrangement uses TRBV4-2 and TRBJ2-5, with 10 bases aligning to TRBD2. This receptor was taken from a woman in her thirties or forties in good health and CMV-seronegative. Sequenced material: PBMCs. As DNA, the CDR3 is TGTGCCAGCAGCCAGAGCGGGGGGGCCCGAGGGAGAGAGACCCAGTACTTC. Translating gives CASSQSGGARGRETQYF.